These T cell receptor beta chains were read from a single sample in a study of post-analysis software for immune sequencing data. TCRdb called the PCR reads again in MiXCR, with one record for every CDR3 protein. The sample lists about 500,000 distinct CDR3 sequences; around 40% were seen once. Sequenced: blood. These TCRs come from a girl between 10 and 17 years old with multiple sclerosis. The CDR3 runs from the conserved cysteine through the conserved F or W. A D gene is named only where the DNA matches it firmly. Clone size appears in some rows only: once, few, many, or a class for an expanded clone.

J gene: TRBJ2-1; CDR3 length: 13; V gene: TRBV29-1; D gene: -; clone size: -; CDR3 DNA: TGCAGCGTTGAAGATGATCTTTGGCCTAAGCAGTTCTTC; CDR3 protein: CSVEDDLWPKQFF
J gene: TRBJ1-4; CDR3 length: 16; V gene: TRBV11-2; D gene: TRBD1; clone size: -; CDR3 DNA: TGTGCCAGCAGCCCAGGACAGGGGGCCGCTAATGAAAAACTGTTTTTT; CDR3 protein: CASSPGQGAANEKLFF
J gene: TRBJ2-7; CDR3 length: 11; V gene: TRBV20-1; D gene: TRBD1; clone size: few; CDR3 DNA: TGCAGTGCTAGCCAGGGGGAAGAGCAGTACTTC; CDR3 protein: CSASQGEEQYF
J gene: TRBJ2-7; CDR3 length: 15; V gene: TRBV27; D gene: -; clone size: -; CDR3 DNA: TGTGCCAGAAGTTTATCATATGACAGGATCTACGAGCAGTACTTC; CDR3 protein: CARSLSYDRIYEQYF
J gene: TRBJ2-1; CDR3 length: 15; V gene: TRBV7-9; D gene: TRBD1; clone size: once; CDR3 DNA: TGTGCCAGCAGCTCAGGGGGACAGGGGACAGGTGAGCAGTTCTTC; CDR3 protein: CASSSGGQGTGEQFF
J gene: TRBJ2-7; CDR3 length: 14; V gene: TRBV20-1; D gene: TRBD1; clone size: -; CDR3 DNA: TGCAGTGCTAGAGGAGGAGACAGGGCCTACGAGCAGTACTTC; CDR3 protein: CSARGGDRAYEQYF
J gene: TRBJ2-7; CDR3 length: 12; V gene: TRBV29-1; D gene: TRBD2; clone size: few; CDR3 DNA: TGCAGCGTAGGGACTATTACCTACGAGCAGTACTTC; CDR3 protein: CSVGTITYEQYF
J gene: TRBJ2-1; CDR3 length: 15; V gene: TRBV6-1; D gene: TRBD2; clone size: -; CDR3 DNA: TGTGCCAGCAGTGAACAGACTAGCGACTACAATGAGCAGTTCTTC; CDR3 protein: CASSEQTSDYNEQFF
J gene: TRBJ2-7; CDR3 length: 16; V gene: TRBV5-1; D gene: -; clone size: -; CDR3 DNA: TGCGCCAGCAGCTTAATGAGGGGACCCCCGGGGTACGAGCAGTACTTC; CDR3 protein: CASSLMRGPPGYEQYF
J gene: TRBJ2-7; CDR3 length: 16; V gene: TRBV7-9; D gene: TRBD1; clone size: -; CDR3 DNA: TGTGCCAGCAGAGCCGAAGCGGGACAGGGGGCCTACGAGCAGTACTTC; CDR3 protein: CASRAEAGQGAYEQYF
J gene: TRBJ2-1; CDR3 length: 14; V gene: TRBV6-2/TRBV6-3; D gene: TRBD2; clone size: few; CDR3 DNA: TGTGCCAGCAGTTACCTAGCGGGAGCTGTTGAGCAGTTCTTC; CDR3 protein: CASSYLAGAVEQFF
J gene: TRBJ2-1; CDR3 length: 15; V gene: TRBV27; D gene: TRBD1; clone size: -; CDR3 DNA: TGTGCCAGCGGCCCGAGGGACAGCTCCTACAATGAGCAGTTCTTC; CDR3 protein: CASGPRDSSYNEQFF
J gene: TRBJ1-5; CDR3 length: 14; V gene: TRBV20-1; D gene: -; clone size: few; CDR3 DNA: TGCAGTATCCCCCCCACGGGGGCATATCAGCCCCAGCATTTT; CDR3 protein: CSIPPTGAYQPQHF
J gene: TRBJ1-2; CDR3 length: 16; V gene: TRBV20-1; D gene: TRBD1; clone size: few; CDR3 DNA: TGCAGTGCTGTTGCAGGGGGCTTTACCGGGGACTATGGCTACACCTTC; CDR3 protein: CSAVAGGFTGDYGYTF
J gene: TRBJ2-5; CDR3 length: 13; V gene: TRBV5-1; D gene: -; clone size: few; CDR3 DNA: TGCGCCAGCAGTCCCTTTGCCCGGGAGACCCAGTACTTC; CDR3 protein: CASSPFARETQYF
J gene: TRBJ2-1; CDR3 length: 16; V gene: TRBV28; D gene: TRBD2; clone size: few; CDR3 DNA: TGTGCCAGCAGCTGGGCAACTAGCGGGAGGGAGGATGAGCAGTTCTTC; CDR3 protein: CASSWATSGREDEQFF
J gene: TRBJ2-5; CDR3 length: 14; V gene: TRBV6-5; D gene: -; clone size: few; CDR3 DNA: TGTGCCAGCAGCCGAGGGGGGTATCGGGAGACCCAGTACTTC; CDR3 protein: CASSRGGYRETQYF
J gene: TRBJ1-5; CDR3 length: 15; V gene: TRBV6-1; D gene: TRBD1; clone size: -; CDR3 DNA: TGTGCCAGCAGTGAGACAGGGTATAGCAATCAGCCCCAGCATTTT; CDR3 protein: CASSETGYSNQPQHF
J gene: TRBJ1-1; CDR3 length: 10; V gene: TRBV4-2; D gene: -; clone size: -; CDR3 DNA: TGTGCCAGCAGCCAAGAGCGGGCTTTCTTT; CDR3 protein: CASSQERAFF
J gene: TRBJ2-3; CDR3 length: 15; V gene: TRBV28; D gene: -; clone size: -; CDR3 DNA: TGTGCCAGCAGTTTCCCCAGAGGGGGTCCGGATACGCAGTATTTT; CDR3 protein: CASSFPRGGPDTQYF
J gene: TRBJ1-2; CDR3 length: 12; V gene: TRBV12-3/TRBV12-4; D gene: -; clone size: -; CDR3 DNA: TGTGCCAGCAGTCGGGGGGATAATGGCTACACCTTC; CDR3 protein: CASSRGDNGYTF
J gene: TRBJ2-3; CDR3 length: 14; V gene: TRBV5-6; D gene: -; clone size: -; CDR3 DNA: TGTGCCAGCAGCTTGGCCGATCGGACAGATACGCAGTATTTT; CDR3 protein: CASSLADRTDTQYF
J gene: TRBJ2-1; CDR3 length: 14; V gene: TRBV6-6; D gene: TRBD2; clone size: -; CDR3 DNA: TGTGCCAGCAGCCTAGCGGGAGATTTTGGTGAGCAGTTCTTC; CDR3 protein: CASSLAGDFGEQFF
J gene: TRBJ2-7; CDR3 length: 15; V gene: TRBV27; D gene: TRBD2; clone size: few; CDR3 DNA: TGTGCCAGCAGTTTGGTCGGCGGGAGTCAGTACGAGCAGTACTTC; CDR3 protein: CASSLVGGSQYEQYF
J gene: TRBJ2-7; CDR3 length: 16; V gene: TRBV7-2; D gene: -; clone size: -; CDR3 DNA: TGTGCCAGCAGCTTTTATGACCCCTTGGTCCCCTACGAGCAGTACTTC; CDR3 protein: CASSFYDPLVPYEQYF
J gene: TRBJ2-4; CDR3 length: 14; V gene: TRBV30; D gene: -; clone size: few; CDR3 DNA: TGTGCCTGGAGTGTTAAGGGGGCCAAAAACATTCAGTACTTC; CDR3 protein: CAWSVKGAKNIQYF
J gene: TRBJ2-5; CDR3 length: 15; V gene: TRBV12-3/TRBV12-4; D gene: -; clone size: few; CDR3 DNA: TGTGCCAGCAGTTTAAGGGGCGGGCCGAGTGAGACCCAGTACTTC; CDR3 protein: CASSLRGGPSETQYF
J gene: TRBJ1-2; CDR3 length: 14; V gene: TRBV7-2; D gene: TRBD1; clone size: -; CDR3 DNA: TGTGCCAGCAGCTTAGTGGGGCAGGGGGATGGCTACACCTTC; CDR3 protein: CASSLVGQGDGYTF
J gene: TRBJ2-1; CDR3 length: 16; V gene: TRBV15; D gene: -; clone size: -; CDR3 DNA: TGTGCCACCAGCAGAGAGGGACGCGGGTGGGTTAATGAGCAGTTCTTC; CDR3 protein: CATSREGRGWVNEQFF
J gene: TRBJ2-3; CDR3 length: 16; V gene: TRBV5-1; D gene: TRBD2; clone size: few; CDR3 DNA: TGCGCCAGCAGCTTGGTCACTAGCGGAACCACAGATACGCAGTATTTT; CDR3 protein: CASSLVTSGTTDTQYF
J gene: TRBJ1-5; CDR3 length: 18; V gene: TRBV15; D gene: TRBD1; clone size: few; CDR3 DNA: TGTGCCACCAGCACGGGACAGGGGTCCCTCTGGGGCAATCAGCCCCAGCATTTT; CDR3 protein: CATSTGQGSLWGNQPQHF
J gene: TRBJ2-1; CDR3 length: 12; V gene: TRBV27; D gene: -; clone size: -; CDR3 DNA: TGTGCCAGCAGTTTAATCAGGGGTGAGCAGTTCTTC; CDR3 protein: CASSLIRGEQFF
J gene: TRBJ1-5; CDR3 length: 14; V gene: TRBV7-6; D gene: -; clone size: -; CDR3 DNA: TGTGCCAGCAGCTTAGTGGCTAGCAATCAGCCCCAGCATTTT; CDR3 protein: CASSLVASNQPQHF
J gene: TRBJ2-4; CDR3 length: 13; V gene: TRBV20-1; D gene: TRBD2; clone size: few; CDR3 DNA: TGCAGTGCTAGTGGTCGCGGGGGAAACATTCAGTACTTC; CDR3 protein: CSASGRGGNIQYF
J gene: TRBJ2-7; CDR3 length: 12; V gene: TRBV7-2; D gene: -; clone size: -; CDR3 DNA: TGTGCCAGCAGCTTAGGAACAGTCGAGCAGTACTTC; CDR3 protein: CASSLGTVEQYF
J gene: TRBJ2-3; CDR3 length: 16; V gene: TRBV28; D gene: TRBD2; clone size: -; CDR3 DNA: TGTGCCAGCAGTATCGGGACTAGCGGGAGCGTAGATACGCAGTATTTT; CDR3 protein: CASSIGTSGSVDTQYF
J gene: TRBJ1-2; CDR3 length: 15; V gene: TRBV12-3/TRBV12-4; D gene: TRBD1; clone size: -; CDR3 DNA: TGTGCCAGCAGTTTTTCGGGCAGGGGGTATTATGGCTACACCTTC; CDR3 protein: CASSFSGRGYYGYTF
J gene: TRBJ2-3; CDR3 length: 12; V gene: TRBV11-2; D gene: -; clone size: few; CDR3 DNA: TGTGCCAGCAGCTTGCATGGAGATACGCAGTATTTT; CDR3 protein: CASSLHGDTQYF
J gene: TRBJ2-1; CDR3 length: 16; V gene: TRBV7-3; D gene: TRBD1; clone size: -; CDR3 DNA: TGTGCCAGCAGCTTAACCGGGGACAGGGGATCAAATGAGCAGTTCTTC; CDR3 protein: CASSLTGDRGSNEQFF
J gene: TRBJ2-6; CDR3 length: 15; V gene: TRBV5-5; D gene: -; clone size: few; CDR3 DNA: TGTGCCAGCAGCTTTAGGGCCGCTGGGGCCAACGTCCTGACTTTC; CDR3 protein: CASSFRAAGANVLTF
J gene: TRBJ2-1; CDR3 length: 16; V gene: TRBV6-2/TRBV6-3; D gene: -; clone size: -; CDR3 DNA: TGTGCCAGCAGTTACGGTTCGGTGTTCTCCTACAATGAGCAGTTCTTC; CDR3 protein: CASSYGSVFSYNEQFF
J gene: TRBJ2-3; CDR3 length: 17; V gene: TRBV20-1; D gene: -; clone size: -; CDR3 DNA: TGCAGTGCTAGAGGACAGGAGCCCATACTAAACACAGATATGCAGTATTTT; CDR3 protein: CSARGQEPILNTDMQYF
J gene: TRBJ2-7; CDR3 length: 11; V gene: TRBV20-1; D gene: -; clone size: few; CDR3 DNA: TGCAGTGCACCGAATGTAAACGAGCAGTACTTC; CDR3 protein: CSAPNVNEQYF
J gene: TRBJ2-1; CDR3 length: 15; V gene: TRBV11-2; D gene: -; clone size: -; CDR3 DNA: TGTGCCAGCAGCTTAGAGAGGCTATCCTACAATGAGCAGTTCTTC; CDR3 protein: CASSLERLSYNEQFF
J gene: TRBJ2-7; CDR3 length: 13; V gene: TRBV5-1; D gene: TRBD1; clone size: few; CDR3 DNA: TGCGCCAGCAGCGCGGGACAGGGAAACGAGCAGTACTTC; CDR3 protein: CASSAGQGNEQYF
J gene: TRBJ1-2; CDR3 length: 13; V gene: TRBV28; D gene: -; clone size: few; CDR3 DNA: TGTGCCAGCGGTTGGGGAAGAGGGGTCGGCTACACCTTC; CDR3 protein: CASGWGRGVGYTF
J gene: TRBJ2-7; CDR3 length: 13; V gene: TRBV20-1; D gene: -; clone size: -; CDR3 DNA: TGCAGTGCTAGACAGAGGAACTACAATGAGCAGTACTTC; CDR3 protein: CSARQRNYNEQYF
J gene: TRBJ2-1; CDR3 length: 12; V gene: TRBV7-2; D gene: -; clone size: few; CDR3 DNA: TGTGCCAGCAGCTTAGGGGCCAACAAACGGTTCTTC; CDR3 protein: CASSLGANKRFF
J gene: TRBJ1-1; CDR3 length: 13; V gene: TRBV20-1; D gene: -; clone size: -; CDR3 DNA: TGCAGTGCTAGCCGCAGGGGAGGGACTGAAGCTTTCTTT; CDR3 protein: CSASRRGGTEAFF
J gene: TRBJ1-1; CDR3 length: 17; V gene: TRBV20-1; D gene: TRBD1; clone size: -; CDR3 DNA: TGCAGTTGGATAGTCCTTACGCCGGGACAGATGAACACTGAAGCTTTCTTT; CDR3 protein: CSWIVLTPGQMNTEAFF
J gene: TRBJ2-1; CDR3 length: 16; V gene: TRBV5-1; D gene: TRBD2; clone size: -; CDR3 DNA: TGCGCCAGCAGCTTTAGCACCGGGACTAGCGGCAATGAGCAGTTCTTC; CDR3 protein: CASSFSTGTSGNEQFF
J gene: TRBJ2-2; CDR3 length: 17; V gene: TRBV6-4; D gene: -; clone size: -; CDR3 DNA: TGTGCCAGCTCTTTCTACCACGGGGCAGGGGACACCGGGGAGCTGTTTTTT; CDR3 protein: CASSFYHGAGDTGELFF
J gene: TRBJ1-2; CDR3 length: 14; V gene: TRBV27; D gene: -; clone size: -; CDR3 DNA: TGTGCCAGCAGTTTCGACCGTTCCCTTTATGGCTACACCTTC; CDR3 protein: CASSFDRSLYGYTF
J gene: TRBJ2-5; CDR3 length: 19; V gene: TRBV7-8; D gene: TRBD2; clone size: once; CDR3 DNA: TGTGCCAGCAGTTTAGGAATCCCCGGGCGAGCGGGATTCCAAGAGACCCAGTACTTC; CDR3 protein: CASSLGIPGRAGFQETQYF
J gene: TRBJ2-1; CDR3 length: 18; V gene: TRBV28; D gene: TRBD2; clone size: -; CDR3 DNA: TGTGCCAGCAGTTTCTTGTCTAGCGGGCGGTCTTTCTACAATGAGCAGTTCTTC; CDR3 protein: CASSFLSSGRSFYNEQFF